The TCR beta chain described here comes from a study of blood T cell repertoires in COVID-19. Study at large: Researchers got acute and convalescent COVID-19 samples from the United States, Italy and Spain. Sources were T cells, B-cell-depleted T cells, or PBMCs; the material itself was cDNA or gDNA.

In the original analysis: Reference gene primer amplification in the assay estimated nucleated cell counts. Generated by immunoSEQ multiplex PCR, the TCRdb table keeps only in-frame clones and is missing some. V and J calls and clone size come straight from that table; D and trimming were deduced from the DNA. The sample shows 130,000 to 150,000 clones, around 87% of them seen only once. Membership in each cohort depended on participant-reported clinical history. V lost 1 base and J lost 6, with 9 bases in between. CDR3 length: 14 residues. Germline V gene sequence: CDR1 SGHDN, CDR2 FVKESK. This TCR came from a woman in her twenties or thirties with acute COVID-19. This sequence joins TRBV14 and TRBJ2-2, with D perhaps matching TRBD1 (5 bases). Sequencing was done on a sample of PBMCs or T cells enriched from blood (not recorded which). CDR3 loop: CASSQAVGAGELFF. In DNA form, the CDR3 reads TGTGCCAGCAGCCAAGCGGTAGGGGCCGGGGAGCTGTTTTTT.